This T cell receptor beta chain stems from a study of T cells in Graves' hyperthyroidism and ophthalmopathy. The wider study: Peripheral blood specimens were obtained at initial diagnosis, prior to any treatment. Notes on the study in general: Most thyroid clonotypes that were expanded above 0.001 also turned up in blood.

RNA transcripts served as the template for amplifying TCR beta CDR3 regions. First-round RT-PCR with HTBI primers amplified the TCR CDR3 region. MiXCR was run by TCRdb on the multiplex PCR reads, yielding one entry per CDR3 protein. The sample shows 350,000 to 400,000 distinct CDR3 sequences, about 19% of them seen only once. This clonotype was detected ten times or more. Its cognate antigen is unknown. No ophthalmopathy progression within 18 months constituted stable Graves' hyperthyroidism. Deletions cut 6 bases from V and 2 bases from J, with 13 bases between. The CDR3 sequence is 14 residues long. Per germline, CDR1 MNHEY and CDR2 SMNVEV (reference sequence).

This receptor was identified in a woman aged 18 to 35 with Graves' hyperthyroidism. The specimen sequenced was blood. V gene TRBV27 combines with J gene TRBJ1-2; perhaps TRBD1 as D (6 bases). CDR3 sequence reads: CASRRGGGNYGYTF. The CDR3 DNA is TGTGCCAGCAGACGCGGAGGGGGGAACTATGGCTACACCTTC.